What follows are 6 T cell receptor beta chains derived from one specimen sequenced in a study of regulatory dendritic cells for organ transplantation. Assay: immunoSEQ multiplex PCR; the TCRdb copy retains only in-frame clones and omits some. Of 30,000 to 40,000 clones listed, 75% to 95% are singletons. Sequenced input: naive CD8+ T cells from blood. Subset noted: CD45RA+ naive T cells. These receptors all stem from a human donor in good health.

The chain employs TRBV5-8 and TRBJ2-2, with D unclear. The germline V gene encodes CDR1 SGHTS and CDR2 YDEGEE. V was pared by 3 bases and J by 7 bases, with 22 bases between. CDR3 length: 17 amino acids. CDR3 sequence reads: CASSWGIGRVLNGELFF. The CDR3 DNA is TGTGCCAGCAGCTGGGGAATTGGACGGGTTTTGAACGGGGAGCTGTTTTTT.

On this clone: The germline gene is not matched at one end of the junction; a read error may be the cause. The rearrangement uses TRBV7-7 and TRBJ2-7, with a tentative D call TRBD1 (5 bases). Germline V gene sequence: CDR1 SSHAT, CDR2 FNYEAQ (reference sequence). CDR3 size: 15 residues. DNA for the CDR3: TGTGCTAGCAGCTTGGGTCCAGGGAACTCCTACGAGCAGTACTTC. It encodes CASSLGPGNSYEQYF.

The chain links TRBV27 to TRBJ2-3; D unresolved. Germline values: CDR1 MNHEY, CDR2 SMNVEV (reference sequence). V lost 8 bases to trimming and J lost 6 bases, with 15 bases between them. The CDR3 consists of 13 residues. CDR3 in DNA: TGTGCCAGCCACCCCGCGAGCTGGGATACGCAGTATTTT. It is translated as CASHPASWDTQYF.

This chain uses TRBV7-6 with TRBJ1-1; weak D call: TRBD1 (6 bases). The CDR3 is 14 residues long. With 5 bases removed from V and 3 bases from J, the gap between germline ends came to 13 bases. The germline CDR1 and CDR2 sequences are SGHVS and FNYEAQ. In DNA, the CDR3 is TGTGCCAGCAGCCCCGGGGGCTACGACACTGAAGCTTTCTTT. It specifies CASSPGGYDTEAFF. The complete variable domain, with remaining parts taken from reference TRBV7-6 and TRBJ1-1, reads GAGVSQSPRYKVTKRGQDVALRCDPISGHVSLYWYRQALGQGPEFLTYFNYEAQQDKSGLPNDRFSAERPEGSISTLTIQRTEQRDSAMYRCASSPGGYDTEAFFGQGTRLTVV.

The chain has TRBV27 and TRBJ2-3; D remains unclear. Per germline, CDR1 MNHEY and CDR2 SMNVEV (reference sequence). The CDR3 runs to 13 residues. Trimming removed 6 bases from V and 7 bases from J, with 14 bases in between. The DNA of the CDR3 is TGTGCCAGCAGCCCTATGTATGAGTATACGCAGTATTTT. Amino acid sequence: CASSPMYEYTQYF.

The chain uses TRBV29-1 and TRBJ1-4, with unresolved D. This CDR3 has 15 amino acids. V was cut by 0 bases and J by 0 bases, with 8 bases left in between. Germline V gene sequence: CDR1 SQVTM, CDR2 ANQGSEA. CDR3 region: CSVEETGATNEKLFF. The DNA for the CDR3 is TGCAGCGTTGAAGAGACCGGAGCAACTAATGAAAAACTGTTTTTT. The full variable domain, in which reference TRBV29-1 and TRBJ1-4 provide the parts outside the CDR3, is SAVISQKPSRDICQRGTSLTIQCQVDSQVTMMFWYRQQPGQSLTLIATANQGSEATYESGFVIDKFPISRPNLTFSTLTVSNMSPEDSSIYLCSVEETGATNEKLFFGSGTQLSVL.